The clone carrying this T cell receptor (beta chain) came up once. The antigen remains undetermined. 5'-RACE, quantitative and with molecular barcodes, yielded the TCR beta libraries. TCRdb redid the calling of the 5' RACE reads with MiXCR, one entry per CDR3 protein. The table records more than 600,000 distinct CDR3 sequences, roughly 20% of them present only once. These data come from a study of CD8 T cells in ankylosing spondylitis. Study-level points and caveats: Earlier literature documents some of the motif variants in reactive arthritis synovial fluid and blood. A TCR beta motif of several highly homologous variants seemed to mark ankylosing spondylitis blood. Disease-linked clones reportedly showed significant enrichment in matched ankylosing spondylitis synovial fluid.

CDR1 and CDR2 (germline): SEHNR, FQNEAQ (reference sequence). CDR3 length: 13 amino acids. V was shortened by 5 bases and J by 8 bases, with 13 bases between the two germline ends. The sequence was obtained from a male donor with ankylosing spondylitis. This chain uses TRBV7-9 with TRBJ1-5, with TRBD1 as a possible D gene (5 bases). Sequencing was performed on blood, either unsorted or a sorted T cell fraction (not recorded which). CDR3 nucleotides: TGTGCCAGCAGCCCTGGGGGGGGGGAGCCCCAGCATTTT. Translation gives CASSPGGGEPQHF.